This T cell receptor (beta chain) was sequenced in a study of control samples from healthy donors and cancer patients. Some clones are missing from TCRdb's copy, which holds only in-frame ones; the method was immunoSEQ multiplex PCR. Here the sample spans about 77,000 clones, approximately 92% being singletons. CDR3 length: 15 residues. Trimming took 3 bases from V and 7 from J, leaving 13 bases between them. The germline V gene encodes CDR1 MNHEY and CDR2 SMNVEV (reference sequence). The sequenced sample consisted of blood. This clonotype was obtained from a woman aged 55-69 years in good health. The chain joins TRBV27 to TRBJ1-6; TRBD1 might be the D (6 bases). The CDR3 nucleotides read TGTGCCAGCAGTTTCTTCACAGGGACCAATTCACCCCTCCACTTT. Encoded protein: CASSFFTGTNSPLHF.